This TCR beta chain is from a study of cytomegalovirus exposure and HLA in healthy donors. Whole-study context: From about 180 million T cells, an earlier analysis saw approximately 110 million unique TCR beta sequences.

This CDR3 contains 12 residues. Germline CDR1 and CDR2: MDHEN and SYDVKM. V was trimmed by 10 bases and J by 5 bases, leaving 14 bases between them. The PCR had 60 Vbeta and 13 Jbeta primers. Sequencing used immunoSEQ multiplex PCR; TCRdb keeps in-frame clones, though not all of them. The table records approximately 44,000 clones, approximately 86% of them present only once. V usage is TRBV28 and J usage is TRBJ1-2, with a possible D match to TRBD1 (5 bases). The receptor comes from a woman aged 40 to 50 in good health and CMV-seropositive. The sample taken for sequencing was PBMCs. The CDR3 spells CATGGEGYGYTF. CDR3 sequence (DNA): TGTGCCACGGGGGGGGAGGGTTATGGCTACACCTTC.